The clone carrying this TCR beta chain was seen many times. What it binds is unknown. This entry is derived from a study of molecular identifiers for immune sequencing clone quantification. Whole-study results and caveats: Underestimated sizes of highly expanded clones could result from identical TCR molecules that share a barcode.

Listed TCR primers, together with previously described methods, were used for the bulk TCR libraries. A single record per CDR3 protein comes from TCRdb applying MiXCR to the PCR reads. The table records around 65,000 distinct CDR3 sequences, approximately 17% of them present only once. The CDR3 is made up of 18 amino acids. Germline values: CDR1 LGHDT, CDR2 YNNKEL (reference sequence). Trimming removed 1 base at V and 1 base at J, with 19 bases between. The source of this sequence is a human donor in good health. Some libraries in this study had Jurkat cell RNA spiked in. The rearrangement links TRBV3-1 to TRBJ2-5; no reliable D call. Material: naive CD8+ T cells from blood, with Jurkat cell RNA spiked in. Specified subset: FACS-sorted CD8+CD4-CCR7+CD45RA+ naive T cells. CDR3 nucleotide sequence: TGTGCCAGCAGCCAAGTTGTAGTAGCTACGTGGCCCCAAGAGACCCAGTACTTC. Translated, it gives CASSQVVVATWPQETQYF.